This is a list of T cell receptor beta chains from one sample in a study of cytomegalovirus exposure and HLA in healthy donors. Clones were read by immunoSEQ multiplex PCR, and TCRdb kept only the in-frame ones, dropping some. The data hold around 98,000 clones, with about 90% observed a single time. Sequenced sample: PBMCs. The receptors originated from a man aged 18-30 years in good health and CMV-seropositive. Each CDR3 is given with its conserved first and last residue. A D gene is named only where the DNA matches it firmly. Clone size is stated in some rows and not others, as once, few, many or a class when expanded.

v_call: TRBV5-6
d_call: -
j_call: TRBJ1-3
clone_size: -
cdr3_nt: TGTGCCAGCAAAAAGATAGGGGCCGGCTCTGGAAACACCATATATTTT
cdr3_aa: CASKKIGAGSGNTIYF

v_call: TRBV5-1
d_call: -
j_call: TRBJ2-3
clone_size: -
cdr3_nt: TGCGCCAGCTCTGAGGGCCCTTTCTCAGATACGCAGTATTTT
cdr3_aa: CASSEGPFSDTQYF

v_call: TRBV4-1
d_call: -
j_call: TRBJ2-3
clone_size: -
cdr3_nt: TGCGCCAGCAGACGGGATTTAAGCACAGATACGCAGTATTTT
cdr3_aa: CASRRDLSTDTQYF

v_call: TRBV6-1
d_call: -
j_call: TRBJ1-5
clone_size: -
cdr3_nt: TGTGCCAGCAGCGGGGGGGTTTATCAGCCCCAGCATTTT
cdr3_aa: CASSGGVYQPQHF

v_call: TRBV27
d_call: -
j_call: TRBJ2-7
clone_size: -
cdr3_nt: TGTGCCAGCAGTCTCCTCCGGGGAACGAACGAGCAGTACTTC
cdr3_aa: CASSLLRGTNEQYF

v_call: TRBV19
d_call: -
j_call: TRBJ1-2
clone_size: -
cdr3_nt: TGTGCCAGCTCCCTCCTTGTTAGAGGGTCTAAAGGCTACACCTTC
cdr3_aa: CASSLLVRGSKGYTF

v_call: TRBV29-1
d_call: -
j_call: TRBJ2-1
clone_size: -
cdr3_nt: TGCAGCGTTGATGGAAAGCGGGCAAACTCCTACAATGAGCAGTTCTTC
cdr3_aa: CSVDGKRANSYNEQFF

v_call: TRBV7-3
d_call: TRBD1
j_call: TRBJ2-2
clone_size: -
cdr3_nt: TGTGCCAGCAGCCCAGAAGGACAGGTGAACACCGGGGAGCTGTTTTTT
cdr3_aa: CASSPEGQVNTGELFF

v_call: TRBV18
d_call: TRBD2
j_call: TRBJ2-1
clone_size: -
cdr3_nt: TGTGCCAGCGCGGGCAGGGAAGATTTCGGACTAGCGGGGAGAAGAACCTACAATGAGCAGTTCTTC
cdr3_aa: CASAGREDFGLAGRRTYNEQFF

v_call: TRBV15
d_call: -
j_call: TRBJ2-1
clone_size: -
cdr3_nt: TGTGCCACCAGCAGAGACCCATTCGCCGGGGGATCGTACAATGAGCAGTTCTTC
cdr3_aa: CATSRDPFAGGSYNEQFF

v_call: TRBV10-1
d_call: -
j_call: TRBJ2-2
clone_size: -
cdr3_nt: TGCGCCAGCAGTAAGGAAGCGGGCAAGCCCGGGGAGCTGTTTTTT
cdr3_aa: CASSKEAGKPGELFF

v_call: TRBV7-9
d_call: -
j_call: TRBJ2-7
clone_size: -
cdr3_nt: TGTGCCAGCAGCTTACCTGATGTAGGGAGCTCCTACGAGCAGTACTTC
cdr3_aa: CASSLPDVGSSYEQYF

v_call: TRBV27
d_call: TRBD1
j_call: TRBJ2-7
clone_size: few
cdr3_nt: TGTGCCACCCTTCGACAGGGTGACCACGAGCAGTACTTC
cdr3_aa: CATLRQGDHEQYF

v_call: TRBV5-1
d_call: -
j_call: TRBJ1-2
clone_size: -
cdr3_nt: TGCGCCAGCAGCTTACACAGGGAGGGCGGAGGCTACACCTTC
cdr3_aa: CASSLHREGGGYTF

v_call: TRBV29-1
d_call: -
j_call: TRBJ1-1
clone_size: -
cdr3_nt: TGCAGCTCCGGGGAGGGGAGCACTGAAGCTTTCTTT
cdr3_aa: CSSGEGSTEAFF

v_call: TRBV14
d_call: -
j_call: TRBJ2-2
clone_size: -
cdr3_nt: TGTGCCAGCAGCCAAGAATGGGGAGCCGGGGAGCTGTTTTTT
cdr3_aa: CASSQEWGAGELFF

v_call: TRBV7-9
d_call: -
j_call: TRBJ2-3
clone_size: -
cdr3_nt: TGTGCCAGCAGCTCCGATAGAACAGGTAGCACAGATACGCAGTATTTT
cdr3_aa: CASSSDRTGSTDTQYF

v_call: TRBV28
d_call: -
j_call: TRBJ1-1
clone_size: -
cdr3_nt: TGTGCCAGCAGTTTATTCGGGGGGGGATACACTGAAGCTTTCTTT
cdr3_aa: CASSLFGGGYTEAFF

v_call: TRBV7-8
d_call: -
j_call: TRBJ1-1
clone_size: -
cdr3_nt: TGTGCCAGCAGGCCCGTCGAGGAGGGGAACACTGAAGCTTTCTTT
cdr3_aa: CASRPVEEGNTEAFF

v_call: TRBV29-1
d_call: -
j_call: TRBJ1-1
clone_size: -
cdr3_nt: TGCAGCGTTGAGTGGGGCGTGGGTGAAGCTTTCTTT
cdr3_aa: CSVEWGVGEAFF

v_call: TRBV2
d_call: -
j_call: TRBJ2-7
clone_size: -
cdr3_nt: TGTGCCAGCACTATCTCCTACGAGCAGTACTTC
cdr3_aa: CASTISYEQYF

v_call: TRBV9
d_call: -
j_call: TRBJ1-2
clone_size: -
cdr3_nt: TGTGCCAGCAGCGTAGCTACTTGGGAGGCCGGCTACACCTTC
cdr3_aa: CASSVATWEAGYTF

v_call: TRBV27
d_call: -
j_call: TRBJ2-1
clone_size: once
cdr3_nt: TGTGCCAGCAGTTTGACTAGTGGGGGGTACAATGAGCAGTTCTTC
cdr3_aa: CASSLTSGGYNEQFF

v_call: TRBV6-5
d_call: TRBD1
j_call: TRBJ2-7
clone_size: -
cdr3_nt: TGTGCCAGCAGTGAGGACAGGGCAACCTACGAGCAGTACTTC
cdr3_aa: CASSEDRATYEQYF

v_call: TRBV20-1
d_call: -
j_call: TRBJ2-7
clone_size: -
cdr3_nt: TGCAGTGCCCTCTTAACTTACGAGCAGTACTTC
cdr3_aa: CSALLTYEQYF

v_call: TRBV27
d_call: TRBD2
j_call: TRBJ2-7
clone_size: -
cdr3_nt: TGTGCCAGCAGCGAAGCGGGAAGCTACGAGCAGTACTTC
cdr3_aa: CASSEAGSYEQYF

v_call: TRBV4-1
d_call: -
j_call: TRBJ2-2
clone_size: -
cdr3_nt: TGCGCCAGCAGCCAAGATGACGGGACTTTGAACACCGGGGAGCTGTTTTTT
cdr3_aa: CASSQDDGTLNTGELFF

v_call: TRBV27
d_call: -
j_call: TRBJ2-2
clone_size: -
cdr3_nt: TGTGCCAGCAGTTTTATTAGCCCGAACACCGGGGAGCTGTTTTTT
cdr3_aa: CASSFISPNTGELFF

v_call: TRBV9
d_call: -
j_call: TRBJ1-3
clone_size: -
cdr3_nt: TGTGCCAGCAGCGTACTCCACTCCCCCCAATTCTCTGGAAACACCATATATTTT
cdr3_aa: CASSVLHSPQFSGNTIYF

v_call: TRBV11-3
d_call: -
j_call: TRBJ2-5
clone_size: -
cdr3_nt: TGTGCCAGCAGCTTAGATTGGGGTGACAGCCTTTACCAAGAGACCCAGTACTTC
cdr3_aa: CASSLDWGDSLYQETQYF

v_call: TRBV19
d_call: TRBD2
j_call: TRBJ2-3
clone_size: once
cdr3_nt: TGTGCCAGTAGTAGGCGACTAGCGGGAGGCACAGATACGCAGTATTTT
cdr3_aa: CASSRRLAGGTDTQYF

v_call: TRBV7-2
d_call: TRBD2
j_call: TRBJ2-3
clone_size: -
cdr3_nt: TGTGCCAGCAGCTTAGTGGTAGCGGGAGGGAGCGGCGGAGATACGCAGTATTTT
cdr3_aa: CASSLVVAGGSGGDTQYF

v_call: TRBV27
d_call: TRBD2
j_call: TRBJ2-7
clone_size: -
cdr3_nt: TGTGCCAGCAGTTCCGGGACGGGGGGTTATGAGCAGTACTTC
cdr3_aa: CASSSGTGGYEQYF

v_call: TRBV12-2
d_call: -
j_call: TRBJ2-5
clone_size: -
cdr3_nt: TGTGCAAGTATTTTTTCGACCAGGACAGGGATCCAAAATGGGGAGACCCAGTACTTC
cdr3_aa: CASIFSTRTGIQNGETQYF

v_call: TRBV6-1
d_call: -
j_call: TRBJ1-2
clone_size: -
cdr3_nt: TGTGCCAGTATGGGCCAGGGGTACAGTCATGGCTACACCTTC
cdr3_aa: CASMGQGYSHGYTF

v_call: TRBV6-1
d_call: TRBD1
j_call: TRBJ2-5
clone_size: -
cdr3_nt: TGTGCCAGCAGGGACAGGGGGCAGGGAGAGACCCAGTACTTC
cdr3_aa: CASRDRGQGETQYF

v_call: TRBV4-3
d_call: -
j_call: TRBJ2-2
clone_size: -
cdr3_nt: TGCGCCAGCAGCCAAAACTACCAGGGCACCGGGGAGCTGTTTTTT
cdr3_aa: CASSQNYQGTGELFF

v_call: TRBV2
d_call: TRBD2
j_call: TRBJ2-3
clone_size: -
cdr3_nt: TGTGCCAGCAGTGGGGGTACTAGCGGGGGCACAGATACGCAGTATTTT
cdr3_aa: CASSGGTSGGTDTQYF

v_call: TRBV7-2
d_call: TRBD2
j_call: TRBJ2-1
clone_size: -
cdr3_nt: TGTGCCAGCAGCTACCAAACCGGGACTAGCAATGAGCAGTTCTTC
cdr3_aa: CASSYQTGTSNEQFF

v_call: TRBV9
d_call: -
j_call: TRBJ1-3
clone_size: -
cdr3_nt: TGTGCCAGCAGCGTAGGGCAGGGCCGCTCTGGAAACACCATATATTTT
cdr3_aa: CASSVGQGRSGNTIYF

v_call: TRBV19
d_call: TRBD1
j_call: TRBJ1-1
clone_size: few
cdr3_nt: TGTGCCAGTTCCCGGGACAGGGTAAACACTGAAGCTTTCTTT
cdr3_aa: CASSRDRVNTEAFF

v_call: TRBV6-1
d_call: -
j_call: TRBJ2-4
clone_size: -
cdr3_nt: TGTGCCAGCAGAGGGAGGGGGGTTGCCAAAAACATTCAGTACTTC
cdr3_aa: CASRGRGVAKNIQYF

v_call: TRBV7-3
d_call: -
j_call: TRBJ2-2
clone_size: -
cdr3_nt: TGTGCCAGCCAAGGACTGGCGAACACCGGGGAGCTGTTTTTT
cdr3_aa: CASQGLANTGELFF

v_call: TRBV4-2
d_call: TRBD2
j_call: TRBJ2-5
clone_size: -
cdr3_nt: TGTGCCAGCAGCCCCCTCCCTAGCGGGGGATCGGGGGAGACCCAGTACTTC
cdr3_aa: CASSPLPSGGSGETQYF

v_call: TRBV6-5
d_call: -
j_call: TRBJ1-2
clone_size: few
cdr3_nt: TGTGCCAGCAGTTACTCGCTGACATCGAGCTACACCTTC
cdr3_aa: CASSYSLTSSYTF

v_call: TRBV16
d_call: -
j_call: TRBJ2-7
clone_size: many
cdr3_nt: TGTGCCAGCAGCCAATATGAGACAGGAGGGAGCGGGGAGATCTACGAGCAGTACTTC
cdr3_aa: CASSQYETGGSGEIYEQYF